This T cell receptor beta chain comes out of a study of T-cell reconstitution after alpha-beta-depleted transplantation in children (dated by TCRdb to about 2016). Study-wide context: The study quantitatively tracked T-cell immune reconstitution after TCRalphabeta/CD19-depleted allogeneic hematopoietic cell transplantation in children using TCR repertoire profiling.

Reading from cysteine to phenylalanine, the CDR3 counts 13 amino acids. Just CDR3 DNA is preserved here, 39 bases in frame from base 1. V loses 4 bases of germline sequence and J loses 3 bases, and the interval between the two ends is 9 bases. According to the germline V gene, CDR1 reads MGHRA and CDR2 reads YSYEKL. Libraries were constructed by PCR. Sequencing was performed on an Illumina HiSeq 2500. TCR library preparation used molecular barcoding, with unique molecular identifiers applied to normalize quantification of the TCRbeta repertoire. TCRdb handled the public reads itself, with Q25 trimming in fastp and clone calling in MiXCR, and kept productive beta chains. Each record represents a unique CDR3 protein, reported with the most common genes and DNA among its rows. The sample table shows some 640,000 distinct CDR3 sequences, and approximately 16% are seen once. Approximately 1.1% of the sample belongs to the ten largest clones.

With regard to this clonotype: It has no known antigen specificity. There are no base qualities to consult, and no much larger clone falls within one base.

The specimen comprised PBMCs from the stem cell graft donor, sampled from the stem cell graft. The receptor chain draws on TRBV4-1 and TRBJ1-1; possibly the D gene is TRBD1, per 5 matching bases. The TCR comes from a human donor who donated a stem cell graft to a child with acute myeloid leukemia. Here the CDR3 is given as CASSRLGDTEAFF. The DNA sequence reads TGCGCCAGCAGCCGCTTAGGGGACACTGAAGCTTTCTTT.